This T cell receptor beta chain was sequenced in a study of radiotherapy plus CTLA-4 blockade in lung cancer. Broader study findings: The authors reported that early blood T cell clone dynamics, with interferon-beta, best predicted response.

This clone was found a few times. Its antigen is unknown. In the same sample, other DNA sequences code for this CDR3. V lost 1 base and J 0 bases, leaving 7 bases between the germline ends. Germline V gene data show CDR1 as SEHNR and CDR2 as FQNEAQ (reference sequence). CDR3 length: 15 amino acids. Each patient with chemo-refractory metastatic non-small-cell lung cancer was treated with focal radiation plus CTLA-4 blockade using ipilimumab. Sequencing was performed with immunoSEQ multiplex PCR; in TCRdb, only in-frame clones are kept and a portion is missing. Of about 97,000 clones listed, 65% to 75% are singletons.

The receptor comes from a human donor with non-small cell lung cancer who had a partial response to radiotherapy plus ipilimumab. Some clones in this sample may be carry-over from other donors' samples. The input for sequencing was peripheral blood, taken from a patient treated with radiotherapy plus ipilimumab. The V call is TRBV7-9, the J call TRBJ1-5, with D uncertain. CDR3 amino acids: CASSLGGYSNQPQHF. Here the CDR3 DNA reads TGTGCCAGCAGCTTAGGCGGTTATAGCAATCAGCCCCAGCATTTT.